This entry lists 4 T cell receptor beta chains sequenced from one sample in a study of response to subunit inactivated influenza vaccine. TCRdb ran MiXCR on the RT-PCR reads and lists one entry per CDR3 protein. The sample includes more than 550,000 distinct CDR3 sequences, roughly 10% of them seen just once. The sample was also reused in another study, on T cells expressing NK-cell markers. That source reports: What made the TCR beta cDNA was 5'RACE template switching with UMIs.

Here the sequenced sample was PBMCs from blood, taken on the day of vaccination. These receptors were taken from a man aged 45-65 years who received an inactivated influenza vaccine.

A remark on this clonotype: One end of the junction fails to match germline, which may point to a read error. The V and J genes are TRBV14 and TRBJ1-3; 7 bases line up with TRBD1. There are 14 residues in the CDR3. Germline CDR1 reads SGHDN; CDR2 reads FVKESK. The CDR3 bases are TGTGCCAGCAGCGAAGACAGGGCCGGAAACACCATATATTTT. It codes for CASSEDRAGNTIYF.

This clonotype was found a few times. This CDR3 reads CASSPRPSGELFF. As DNA, the CDR3 is TGTGCCAGCTCACCTCGACCCTCCGGGGAGCTGTTTTTT. The genes are TRBV18 and TRBJ2-2; D gene unclear. Germline values: CDR1 KGHSH, CDR2 LQKENI. Trimming left V 3 bases short and J 6 bases short, with 8 bases between. This CDR3 has 13 residues.

This clonotype was observed a few times. The V and J genes are TRBV18 and TRBJ2-1, with a weak D call TRBD1 (5 bases). Trimming removed 3 bases at V and 5 bases at J, with 20 bases between. Germline V lookup: CDR1 KGHSH, CDR2 LQKENI. The CDR3 extends over 17 amino acids. This CDR3 is CASSPPSGISLHNEQFF. The CDR3 DNA follows: TGTGCCAGCTCACCTCCATCAGGGATATCTTTACACAATGAGCAGTTCTTC.

This clonotype has only a few counts. This chain uses TRBV7-8 with TRBJ2-5; possibly TRBD2 for D (5 bases). Trimming cost V 3 bases and J 2 bases, with 13 bases left between them. This CDR3 spans 15 amino acids. In germline, CDR1 is SGHVS, CDR2 FQNEAQ. The CDR3 DNA reads as TGTGCCAGCAGCTTTAGTAGCGCGCAGCAAGAGACCCAGTACTTC. Its protein product is CASSFSSAQQETQYF.